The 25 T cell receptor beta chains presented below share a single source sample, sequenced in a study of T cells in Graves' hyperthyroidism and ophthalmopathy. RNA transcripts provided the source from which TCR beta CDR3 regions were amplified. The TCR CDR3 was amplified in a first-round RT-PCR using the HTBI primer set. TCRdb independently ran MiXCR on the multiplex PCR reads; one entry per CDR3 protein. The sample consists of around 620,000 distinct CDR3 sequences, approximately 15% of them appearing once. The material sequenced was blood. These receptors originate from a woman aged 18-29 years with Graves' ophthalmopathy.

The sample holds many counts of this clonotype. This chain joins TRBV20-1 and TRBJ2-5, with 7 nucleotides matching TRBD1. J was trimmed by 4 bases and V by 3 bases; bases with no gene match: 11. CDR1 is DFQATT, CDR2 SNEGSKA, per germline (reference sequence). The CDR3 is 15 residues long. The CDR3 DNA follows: TGCAGTGCTAGTCTTGGACAGGTTCTTGGAGAGACCCAGTACTTC. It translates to CSASLGQVLGETQYF.

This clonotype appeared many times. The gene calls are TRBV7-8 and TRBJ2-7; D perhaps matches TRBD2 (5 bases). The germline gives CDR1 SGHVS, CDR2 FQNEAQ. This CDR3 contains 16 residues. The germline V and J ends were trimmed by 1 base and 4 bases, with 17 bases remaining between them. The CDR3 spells CASSLGPPRGPYEQYF. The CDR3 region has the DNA TGTGCCAGCAGCTTAGGACCACCGAGAGGGCCATACGAGCAGTACTTC. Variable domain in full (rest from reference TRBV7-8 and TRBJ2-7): GAGVSQSPRYKVAKRGQDVALRCDPISGHVSLFWYQQALGQGPEFLTYFQNEAQLDKSGLPSDRFFAERPEGSVSTLKIQRTQQEDSAVYLCASSLGPPRGPYEQYFGPGTRLTVT.

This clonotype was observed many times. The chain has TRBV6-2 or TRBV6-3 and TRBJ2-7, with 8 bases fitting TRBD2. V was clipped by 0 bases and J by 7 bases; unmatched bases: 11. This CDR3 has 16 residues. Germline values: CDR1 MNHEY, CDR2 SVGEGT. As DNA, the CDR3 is TGTGCCAGCAGTTACTCCGGACTAGCAGACACGGGGGAGCAGTACTTC. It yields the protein CASSYSGLADTGEQYF.

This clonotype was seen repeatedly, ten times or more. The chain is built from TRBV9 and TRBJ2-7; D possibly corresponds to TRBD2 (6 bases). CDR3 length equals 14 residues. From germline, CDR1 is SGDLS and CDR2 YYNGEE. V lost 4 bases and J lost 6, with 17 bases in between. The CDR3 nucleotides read TGTGCCAGCAGCCCGCGGAGGGTAGGGAGCGAGCAGTACTTC. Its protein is CASSPRRVGSEQYF.

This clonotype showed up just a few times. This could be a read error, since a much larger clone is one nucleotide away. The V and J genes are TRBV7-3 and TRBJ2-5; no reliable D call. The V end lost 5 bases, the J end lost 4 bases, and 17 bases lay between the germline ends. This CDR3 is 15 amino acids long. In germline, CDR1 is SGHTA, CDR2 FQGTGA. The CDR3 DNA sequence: TGTGCCAGCAGCCTTGGCCCCCAGAAGGGAGAGACCCAGTACTTC. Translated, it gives CASSLGPQKGETQYF.

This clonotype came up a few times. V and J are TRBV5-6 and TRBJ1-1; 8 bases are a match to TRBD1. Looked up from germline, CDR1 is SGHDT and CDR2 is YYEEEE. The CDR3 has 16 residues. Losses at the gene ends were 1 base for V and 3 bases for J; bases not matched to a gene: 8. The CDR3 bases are TGTGCCAGCAGCTTGTATCCAGGGGGCTATGACACTGAAGCTTTCTTT. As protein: CASSLYPGGYDTEAFF. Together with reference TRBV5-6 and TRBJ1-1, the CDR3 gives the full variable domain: DAGVTQSPTHLIKTRGQQVTLRCSPKSGHDTVSWYQQALGQGPQFIFQYYEEEERQRGNFPDRFSGHQFPNYSSELNVNALLLGDSALYLCASSLYPGGYDTEAFFGQGTRLTVV.

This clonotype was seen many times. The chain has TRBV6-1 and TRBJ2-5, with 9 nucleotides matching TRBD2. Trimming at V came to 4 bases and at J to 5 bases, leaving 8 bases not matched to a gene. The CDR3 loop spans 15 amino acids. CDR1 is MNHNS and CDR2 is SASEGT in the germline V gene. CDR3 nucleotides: TGTGCCAGCAGTGGGGGACTAGCAAGTTATGAGACCCAGTACTTC. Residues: CASSGGLASYETQYF.

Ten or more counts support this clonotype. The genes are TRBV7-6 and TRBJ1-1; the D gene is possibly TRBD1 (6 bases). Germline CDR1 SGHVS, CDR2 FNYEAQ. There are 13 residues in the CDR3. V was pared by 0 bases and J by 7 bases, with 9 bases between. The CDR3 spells CASSLATGVEAFF. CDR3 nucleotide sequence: TGTGCCAGCAGCTTAGCGACAGGTGTTGAAGCTTTCTTT.

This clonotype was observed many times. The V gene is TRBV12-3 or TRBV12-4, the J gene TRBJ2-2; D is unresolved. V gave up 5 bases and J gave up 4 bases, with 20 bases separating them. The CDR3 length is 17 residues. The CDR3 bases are TGTGCCAGCAGTCCGCAGGCGTCTGGCTACTTCACCGGGGAGCTGTTTTTT. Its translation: CASSPQASGYFTGELFF.

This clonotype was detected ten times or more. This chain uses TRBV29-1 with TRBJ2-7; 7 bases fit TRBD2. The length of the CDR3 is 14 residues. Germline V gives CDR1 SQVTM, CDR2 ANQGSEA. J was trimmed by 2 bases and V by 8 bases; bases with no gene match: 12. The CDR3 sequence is CSTWGGTETYEQYF. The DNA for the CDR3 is TGCAGCACCTGGGGGGGGACGGAGACCTACGAGCAGTACTTC.

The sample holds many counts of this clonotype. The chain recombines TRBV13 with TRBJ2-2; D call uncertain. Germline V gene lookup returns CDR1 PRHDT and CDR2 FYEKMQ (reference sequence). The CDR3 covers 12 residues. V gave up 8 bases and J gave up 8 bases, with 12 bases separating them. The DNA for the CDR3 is TGTGCCAGCGAGCCAAGGGATGGGGAGCTGTTTTTT. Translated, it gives CASEPRDGELFF. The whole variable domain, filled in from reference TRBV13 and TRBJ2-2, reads AAGVIQSPRHLIKEKRETATLKCYPIPRHDTVYWYQQGPGQDPQFLISFYEKMQSDKGSIPDRFSAQQFSDYHSELNMSSLELGDSALYFCASEPRDGELFFGEGSRLTVL.

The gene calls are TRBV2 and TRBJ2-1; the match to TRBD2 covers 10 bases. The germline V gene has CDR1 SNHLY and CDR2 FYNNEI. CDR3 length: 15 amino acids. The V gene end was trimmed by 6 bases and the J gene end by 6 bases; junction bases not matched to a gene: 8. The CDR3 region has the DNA TGTGCCAGCAGCGACCTAGCGGGAGTGTTCAATGAGCAGTTCTTC. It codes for CASSDLAGVFNEQFF.

CDR3: CASSLELGDTQYF. The DNA of the CDR3 is TGCGCCAGCAGCTTGGAGTTGGGGGATACGCAGTATTTT. This chain connects TRBV5-1 to TRBJ2-3, with D unresolved. The CDR3 has 13 residues. Germline CDR1 and CDR2: SGHRS and YFSETQ. Trimming cost V 0 bases and J 6 bases, with 8 bases left between them.

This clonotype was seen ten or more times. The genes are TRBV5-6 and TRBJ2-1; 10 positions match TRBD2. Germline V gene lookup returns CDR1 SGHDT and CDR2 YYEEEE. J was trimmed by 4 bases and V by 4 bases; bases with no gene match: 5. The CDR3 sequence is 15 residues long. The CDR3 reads CASSKGLAEYNEQFF. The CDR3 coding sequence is TGTGCCAGCAGCAAAGGACTAGCGGAGTACAATGAGCAGTTCTTC.

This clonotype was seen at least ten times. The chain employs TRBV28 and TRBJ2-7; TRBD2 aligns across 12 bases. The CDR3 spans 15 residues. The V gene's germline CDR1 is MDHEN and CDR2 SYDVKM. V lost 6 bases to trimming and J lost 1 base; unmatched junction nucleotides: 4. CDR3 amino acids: CASSPGLAGSYEQYF. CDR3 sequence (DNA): TGTGCCAGCAGCCCAGGACTAGCGGGGTCCTACGAGCAGTACTTC.

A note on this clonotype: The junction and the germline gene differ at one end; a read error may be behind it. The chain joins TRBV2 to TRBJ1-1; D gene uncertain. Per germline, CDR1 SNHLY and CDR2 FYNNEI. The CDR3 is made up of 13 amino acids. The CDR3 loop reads CASRLGLNSEAFF. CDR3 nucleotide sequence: TGTGCCAGCAGACTGGGTTTGAACAGTGAAGCTTTCTTT.

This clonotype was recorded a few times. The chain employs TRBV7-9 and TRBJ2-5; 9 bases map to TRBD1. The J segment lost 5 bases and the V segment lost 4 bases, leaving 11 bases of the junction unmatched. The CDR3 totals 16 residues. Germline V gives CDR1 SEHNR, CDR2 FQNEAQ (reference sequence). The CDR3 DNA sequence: TGTGCCAGCAGCTCGCTCCTGGGACAGGGAGGGGAGACCCAGTACTTC. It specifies CASSSLLGQGGETQYF.

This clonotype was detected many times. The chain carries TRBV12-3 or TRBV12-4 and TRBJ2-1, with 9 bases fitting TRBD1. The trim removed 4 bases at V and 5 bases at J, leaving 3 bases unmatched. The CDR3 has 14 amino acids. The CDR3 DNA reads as TGTGCCAGCAGTTCGACAGGGGGTAACAATGAGCAGTTCTTC. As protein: CASSSTGGNNEQFF.

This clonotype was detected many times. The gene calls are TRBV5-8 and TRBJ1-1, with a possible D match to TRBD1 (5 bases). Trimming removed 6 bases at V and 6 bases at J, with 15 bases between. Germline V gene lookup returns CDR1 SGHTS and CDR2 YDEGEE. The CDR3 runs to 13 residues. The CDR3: CASTRKGLPEAFF. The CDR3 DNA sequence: TGTGCCAGCACCCGAAAGGGGTTACCTGAAGCTTTCTTT.

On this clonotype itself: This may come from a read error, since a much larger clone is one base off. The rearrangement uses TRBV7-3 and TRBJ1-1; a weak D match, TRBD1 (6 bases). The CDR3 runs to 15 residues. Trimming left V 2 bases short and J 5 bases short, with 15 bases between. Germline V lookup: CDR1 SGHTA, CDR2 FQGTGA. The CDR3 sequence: CASSLDYRAGTEAFF. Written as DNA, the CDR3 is TGTGCCAGCAGCTTAGATTACAGGGCTGGTACTGAAGCTTTCTTT.

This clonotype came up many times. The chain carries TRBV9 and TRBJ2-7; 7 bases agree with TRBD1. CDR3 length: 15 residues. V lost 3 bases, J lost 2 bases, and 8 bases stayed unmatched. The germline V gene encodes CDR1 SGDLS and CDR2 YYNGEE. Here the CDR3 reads CASSADDRAPYEQYF. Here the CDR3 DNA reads TGTGCCAGCAGCGCCGACGACAGGGCGCCCTACGAGCAGTACTTC. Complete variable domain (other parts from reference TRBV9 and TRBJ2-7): DSGVTQTPKHLITATGQRVTLRCSPRSGDLSVYWYQQSLDQGLQFLIQYYNGEERAKGNILERFSAQQFPDLHSELNLSSLELGDSALYFCASSADDRAPYEQYFGPGTRLTVT.

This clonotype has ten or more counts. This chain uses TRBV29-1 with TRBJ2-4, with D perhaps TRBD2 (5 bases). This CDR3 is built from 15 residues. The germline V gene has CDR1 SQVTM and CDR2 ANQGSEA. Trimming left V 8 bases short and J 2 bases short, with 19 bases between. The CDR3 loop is CSTLDTRGTKNIQYF. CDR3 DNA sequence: TGCAGCACCTTAGACACCCGAGGGACCAAAAACATTCAGTACTTC.

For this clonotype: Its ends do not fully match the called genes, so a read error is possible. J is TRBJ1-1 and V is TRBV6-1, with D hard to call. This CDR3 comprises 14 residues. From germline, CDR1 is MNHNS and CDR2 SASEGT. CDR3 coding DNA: TGTGCCAGCAGTGCCCGGACGGGCAACACTGGAGCTTTCTTT. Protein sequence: CASSARTGNTGAFF.

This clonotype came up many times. DNA for the CDR3: TGTGCCAGCAGCCCTGACAGGGGATTCGGGACCCAGTACTTC. It yields the protein CASSPDRGFGTQYF. J is TRBJ2-5 and V is TRBV12-3 or TRBV12-4; TRBD1 matches at 8 bases. The CDR3 is 14 residues long. The trim removed 6 bases at V and 7 bases at J, leaving 10 bases unmatched.

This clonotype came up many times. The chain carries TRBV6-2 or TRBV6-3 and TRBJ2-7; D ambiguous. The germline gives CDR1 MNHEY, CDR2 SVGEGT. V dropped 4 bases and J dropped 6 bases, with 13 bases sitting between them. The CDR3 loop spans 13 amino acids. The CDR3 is CASSWVNLGEQYF. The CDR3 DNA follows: TGTGCCAGCAGTTGGGTGAATTTGGGCGAGCAGTACTTC.